The clone carrying this T cell receptor (beta chain) has more than one count but fewer than ten. A much larger clone lies a single base off, so this may be a read error. The data were obtained in a study of tumor-infiltrating lymphocytes in primary liver carcinoma. On the study more broadly: Per sample, productive TCRbeta reads numbered roughly 3.65 to 7.13 million, similar across tissue types.

Alongside blood RNA obtained from unsorted whole blood, germline DNA was also extracted. Before any surgery took place, roughly 4.2 milliliters of peripheral blood were collected. Germline V gene data show CDR1 as SGHNT and CDR2 as YENEEA. J gave up 10 bases and V 2 bases, and 11 bases lay outside the gene matches. The CDR3 runs 16 residues. cDNA specific to TCR beta was made from around 470 ng of total RNA, with a constant-region primer employed for priming. Slightly modified ARM-PCR, run as three nested multiplex PCR rounds, produced the TCR beta libraries. The first two PCR rounds used TRBV1-TRBV30 primers with a Cbeta primer, about 9 cycles each. TCRdb re-called the multiplex PCR reads with MiXCR, one entry per CDR3 protein. The sample lists 330,000 or so distinct CDR3 sequences; 65% were seen once.

The rearrangement links TRBV11-3 to TRBJ2-1; 10 bases agree with TRBD1. The sequence was collected from a man in his forties with primary liver carcinoma and hepatitis B virus infection. The source material was peripheral blood. In nucleotides, the CDR3 is TGTGCCAGCAGCTTATCCCCCGGGACAGGGGCCCGGGAGCAGTTCTTC. Translated: CASSLSPGTGAREQFF.